This TCR beta chain stems from a study of post-analysis software for immune sequencing data. Trimming stripped 6 bases from V and 5 bases from J, with 16 bases between. CDR3 length equals 13 residues. Germline V gene lookup returns CDR1 DFQATT and CDR2 SNEGSKA (reference sequence). Many counts were recorded for this clonotype. Its target is not known. Broader study findings: Normalized Chao1 diversity in multiple sclerosis patients fell significantly below that of controls. Strong co-clustering by F measure linked samples that shared a preparation batch. Compared with controls, patients had more of about 5 TRBV segments, including TRBV5-6, TRBV5-1 and TRBV20-1.

Carried by the TCR beta cDNA libraries were unique molecular identifiers. MiXCR, run by TCRdb on the PCR reads, gives a single entry per CDR3 protein. The sample has roughly 200,000 distinct CDR3 sequences, about 30% seen once. Material: blood. This TCR derives from a girl younger than 18 with multiple sclerosis. The genes are TRBV20-1 and TRBJ2-5, with unresolved D. CDR3 region: CSAPLWGWETQYF. In DNA form, the CDR3 reads TGCAGTGCCCCGTTGTGGGGTTGGGAGACCCAGTACTTC.